This T cell receptor (beta chain) was observed in a study of post-analysis software for immune sequencing data. General study points: There was significantly lower normalized Chao1 diversity in multiple sclerosis patients than in controls. Strong co-clustering by F measure was evident for samples that had been prepared in the same batch. Among 4 or 5 TRBV segments more frequent in patients than controls were TRBV5-6, TRBV5-1 and TRBV20-1.

Sequencing libraries made from TCR beta cDNA carried unique molecular identifiers. Via MiXCR, TCRdb re-called the PCR reads, giving one row per CDR3 protein. The data show under 900,000 distinct CDR3 sequences, approximately 53% seen once. Germline CDR1 reads SGHRS; CDR2 reads YFSETQ. V dropped 0 bases and J dropped 0 bases, with 13 bases sitting between them. The CDR3 has 17 residues. Details on this clonotype: Its cognate antigen is unknown.

The sample consisted of blood. The source is a girl aged 10-17 years with multiple sclerosis. This chain joins TRBV5-1 and TRBJ2-1; a possible D gene is TRBD2 (5 bases). The CDR3 nucleotides are TGCGCCAGCAGCTTGGGGGTAGGCCGGGGCTCCTACAATGAGCAGTTCTTC. Protein: CASSLGVGRGSYNEQFF.